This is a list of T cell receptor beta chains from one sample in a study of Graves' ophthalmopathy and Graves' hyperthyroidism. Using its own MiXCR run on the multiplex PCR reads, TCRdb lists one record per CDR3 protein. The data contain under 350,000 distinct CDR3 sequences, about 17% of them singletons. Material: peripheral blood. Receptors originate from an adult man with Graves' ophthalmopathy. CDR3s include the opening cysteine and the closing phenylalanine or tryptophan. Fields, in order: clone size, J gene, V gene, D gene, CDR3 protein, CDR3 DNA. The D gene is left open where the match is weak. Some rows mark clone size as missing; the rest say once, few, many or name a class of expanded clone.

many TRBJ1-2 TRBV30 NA CASGPGLLYGYTF TGTGCCTCGGGACCGGGCCTACTCTATGGCTACACCTTC
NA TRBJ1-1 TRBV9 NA CASSVGAGGGTNTEAFF TGTGCCAGCAGCGTAGGAGCGGGGGGGGGGACGAACACTGAAGCTTTCTTT
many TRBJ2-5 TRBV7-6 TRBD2 CASSPLAGTQETQYF TGTGCCAGCAGCCCTTTAGCGGGGACCCAAGAGACCCAGTACTTC
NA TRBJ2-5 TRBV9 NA CASSVGGDVKTQYF TGTGCCAGCAGCGTAGGAGGGGACGTAAAGACCCAGTACTTC
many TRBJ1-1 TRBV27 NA CASSYRSMNTEAFF TGTGCCAGCAGTTACCGGTCCATGAACACTGAAGCTTTCTTT
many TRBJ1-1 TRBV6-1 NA CASSVTTNLNTEAFF TGTGCCAGCAGTGTGACGACGAACCTGAACACTGAAGCTTTCTTT
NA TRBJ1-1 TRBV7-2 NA CASSYSRGGRTEAFF TGTGCCAGCAGCTATAGTCGGGGGGGGCGCACTGAAGCTTTCTTT
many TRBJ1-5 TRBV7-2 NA CASSQDTYQPQHF TGTGCCAGCAGCCAGGACACCTATCAGCCCCAGCATTTT
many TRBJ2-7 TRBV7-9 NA CASSPDSYERYF TGTGCCAGCAGCCCCGACAGCTACGAGCGGTACTTC
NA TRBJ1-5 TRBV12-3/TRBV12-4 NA CASSSLQGNHQPQHF TGTGCCAGCAGTTCGCTACAGGGAAACCATCAGCCCCAGCATTTT
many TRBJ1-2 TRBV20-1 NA CSAIYRGDDGYTF TGCAGTGCGATCTATAGAGGGGATGATGGCTACACCTTC
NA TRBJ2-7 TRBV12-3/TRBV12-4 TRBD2 CASSLSTSGSEQYF TGTGCCAGCAGTTTATCGACTAGCGGGAGCGAGCAGTACTTC
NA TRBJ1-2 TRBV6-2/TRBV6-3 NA CASSYPPVRNYGYTF TGTGCCAGCAGTTACCCTCCGGTGCGCAACTATGGCTACACCTTC
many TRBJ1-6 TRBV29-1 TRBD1 CSVKVSGTDNSPLHF TGCAGCGTGAAGGTGTCCGGGACAGATAATTCACCCCTCCACTTT
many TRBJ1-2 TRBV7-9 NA CASSSAPNYGYTF TGTGCCAGCAGTTCTGCGCCGAACTATGGCTACACCTTC
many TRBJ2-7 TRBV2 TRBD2 CASSEAGLAATYEQYF TGTGCCAGCAGTGAAGCCGGACTAGCGGCCACCTACGAGCAGTACTTC
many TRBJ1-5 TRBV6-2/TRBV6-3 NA CASSYAGRGRDNQPQHF TGTGCCAGCAGTTACGCGGGTAGAGGGAGGGACAATCAGCCCCAGCATTTT
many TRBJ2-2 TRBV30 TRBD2 CAWRMAGANTGELFF TGTGCCTGGAGGATGGCGGGGGCGAACACCGGGGAGCTGTTTTTT
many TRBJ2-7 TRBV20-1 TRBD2 CSAMGREGLNEQYF TGCAGTGCTATGGGGCGGGAGGGCCTCAACGAGCAGTACTTC
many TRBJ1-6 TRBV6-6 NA CASSSARRWNSPLHF TGTGCCAGCAGTTCCGCGCGACGGTGGAATTCACCCCTCCACTTT
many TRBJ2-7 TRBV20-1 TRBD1 CSARGVQGQGAHEQYF TGCAGTGCTAGAGGGGTGCAGGGACAGGGGGCCCACGAGCAGTACTTC
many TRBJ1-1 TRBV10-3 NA CAISDRDGTEAFF TGTGCCATCAGTGACAGGGATGGCACTGAAGCTTTCTTT
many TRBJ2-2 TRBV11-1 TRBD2 CASSLYAAGGQTGELFF TGTGCCAGCAGCTTGTACGCGGCGGGAGGTCAGACCGGGGAGCTGTTTTTT
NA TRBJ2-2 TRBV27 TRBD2 CAISEPSGTGELFF TGTGCCATCAGTGAGCCTAGCGGCACCGGGGAGCTGTTTTTT
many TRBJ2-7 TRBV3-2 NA CASSQFGGAESYEQYF TGTGCCAGCAGCCAATTCGGGGGGGCCGAATCCTACGAGCAGTACTTC
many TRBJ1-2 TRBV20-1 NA CSARDWVGRGYTF TGCAGTGCTAGAGATTGGGTGGGGAGAGGCTACACCTTC
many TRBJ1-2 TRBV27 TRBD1 CASRAGGYGYTF TGTGCCAGCAGGGCAGGGGGCTATGGCTACACCTTC